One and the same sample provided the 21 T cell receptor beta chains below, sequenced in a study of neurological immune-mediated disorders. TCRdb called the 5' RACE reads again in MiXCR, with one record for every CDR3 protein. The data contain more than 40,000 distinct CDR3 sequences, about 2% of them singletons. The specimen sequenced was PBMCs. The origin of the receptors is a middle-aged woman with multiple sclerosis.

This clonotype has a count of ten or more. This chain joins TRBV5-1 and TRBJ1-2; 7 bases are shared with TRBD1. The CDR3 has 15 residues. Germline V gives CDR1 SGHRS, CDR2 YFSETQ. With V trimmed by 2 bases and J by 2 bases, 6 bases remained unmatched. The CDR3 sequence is CASSFTPTGNYGYTF. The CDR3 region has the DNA TGCGCCAGCAGCTTTACACCGACAGGGAACTATGGCTACACCTTC. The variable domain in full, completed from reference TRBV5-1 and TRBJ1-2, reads KAGVTQTPRYLIKTRGQQVTLSCSPISGHRSVSWYQQTPGQGLQFLFEYFSETQRNKGNFPGRFSGRQFSNSRSEMNVSTLELGDSALYLCASSFTPTGNYGYTFGSGTRLTVV.

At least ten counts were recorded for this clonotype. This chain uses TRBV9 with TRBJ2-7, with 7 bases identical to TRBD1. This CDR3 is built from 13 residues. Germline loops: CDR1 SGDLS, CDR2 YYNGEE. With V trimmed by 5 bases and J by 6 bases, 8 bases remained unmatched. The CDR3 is CASRGTASSEQYF. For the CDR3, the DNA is TGTGCCAGCAGGGGGACAGCGAGTTCCGAGCAGTACTTC.

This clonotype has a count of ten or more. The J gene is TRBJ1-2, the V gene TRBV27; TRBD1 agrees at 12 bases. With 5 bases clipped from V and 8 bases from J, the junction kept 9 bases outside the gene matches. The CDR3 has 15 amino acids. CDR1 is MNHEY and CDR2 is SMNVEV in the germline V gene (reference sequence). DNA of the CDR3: TGTGCCAGCAGTCCCGGGACAGGGGGCAACAGGGGCTACACCTTC. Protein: CASSPGTGGNRGYTF.

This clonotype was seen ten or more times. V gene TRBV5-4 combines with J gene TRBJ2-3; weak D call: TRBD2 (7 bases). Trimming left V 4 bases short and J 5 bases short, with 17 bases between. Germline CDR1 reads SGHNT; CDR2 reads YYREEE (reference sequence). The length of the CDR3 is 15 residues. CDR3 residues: CASSPEGGAGDTQYF. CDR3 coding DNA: TGTGCCAGCAGCCCGGAAGGGGGGGCCGGAGATACGCAGTATTTT. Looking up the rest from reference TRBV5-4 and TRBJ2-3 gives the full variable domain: ETGVTQSPTHLIKTRGQQVTLRCSSQSGHNTVSWYQQALGQGPQFIFQYYREEENGRGNFPPRFSGLQFPNYSSELNVNALELDDSALYLCASSPEGGAGDTQYFGPGTRLTVL.

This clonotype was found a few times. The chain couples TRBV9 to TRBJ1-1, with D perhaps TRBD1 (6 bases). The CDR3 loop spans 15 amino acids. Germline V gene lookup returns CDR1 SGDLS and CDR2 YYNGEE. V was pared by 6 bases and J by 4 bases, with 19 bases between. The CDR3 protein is CASTGDIPFGTEAFF. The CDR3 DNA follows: TGTGCCAGCACCGGGGACATTCCGTTCGGCACTGAAGCTTTCTTT.

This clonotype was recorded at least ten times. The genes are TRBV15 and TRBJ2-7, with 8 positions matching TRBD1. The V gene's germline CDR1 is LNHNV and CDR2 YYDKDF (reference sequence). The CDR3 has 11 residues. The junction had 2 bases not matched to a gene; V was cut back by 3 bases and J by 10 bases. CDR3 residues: CATSSGQGQYF. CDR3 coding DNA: TGTGCCACCAGCAGCGGACAGGGACAGTACTTC.

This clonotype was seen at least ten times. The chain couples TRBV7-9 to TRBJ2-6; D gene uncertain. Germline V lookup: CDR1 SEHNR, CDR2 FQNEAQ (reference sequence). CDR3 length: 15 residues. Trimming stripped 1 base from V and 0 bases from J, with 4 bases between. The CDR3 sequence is CASSLGNSGANVLTF. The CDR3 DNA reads TGTGCCAGCAGCTTAGGGAACTCTGGGGCCAACGTCCTGACTTTC.

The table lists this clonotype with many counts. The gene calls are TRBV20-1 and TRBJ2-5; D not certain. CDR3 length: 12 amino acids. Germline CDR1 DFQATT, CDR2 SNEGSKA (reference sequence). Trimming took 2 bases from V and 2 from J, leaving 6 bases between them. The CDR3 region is CSARPEQETQYF. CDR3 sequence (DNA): TGCAGTGCTAGACCGGAACAAGAGACCCAGTACTTC.

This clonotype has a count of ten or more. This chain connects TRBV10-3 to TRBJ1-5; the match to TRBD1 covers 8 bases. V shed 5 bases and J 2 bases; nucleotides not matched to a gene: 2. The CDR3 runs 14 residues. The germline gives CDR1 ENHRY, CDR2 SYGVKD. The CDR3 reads CAISQTGGNQPQHF. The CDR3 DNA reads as TGTGCCATCAGTCAGACAGGGGGCAATCAGCCCCAGCATTTT.

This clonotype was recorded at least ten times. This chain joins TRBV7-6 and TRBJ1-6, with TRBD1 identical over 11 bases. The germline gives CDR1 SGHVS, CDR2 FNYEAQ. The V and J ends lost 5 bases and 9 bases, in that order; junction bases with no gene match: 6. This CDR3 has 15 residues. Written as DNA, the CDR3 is TGTGCCAGCAGCCCCAGGACAGGGGGCTTTTCACCCCTCCACTTT. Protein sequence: CASSPRTGGFSPLHF.

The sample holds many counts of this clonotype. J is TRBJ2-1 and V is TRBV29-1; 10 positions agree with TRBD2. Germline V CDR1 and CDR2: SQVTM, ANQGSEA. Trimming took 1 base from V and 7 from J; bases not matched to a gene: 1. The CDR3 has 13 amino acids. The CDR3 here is CSVEVAGGNEQFF. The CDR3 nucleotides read TGCAGCGTTGAAGTAGCGGGGGGTAATGAGCAGTTCTTC.

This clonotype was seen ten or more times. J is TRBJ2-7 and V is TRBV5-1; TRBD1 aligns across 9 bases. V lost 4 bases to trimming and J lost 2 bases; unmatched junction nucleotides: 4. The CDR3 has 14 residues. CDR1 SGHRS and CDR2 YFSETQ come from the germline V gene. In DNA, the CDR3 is TGCGCCAGCAGCGGGACAGGGTCCACCTACGAGCAGTACTTC. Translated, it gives CASSGTGSTYEQYF.

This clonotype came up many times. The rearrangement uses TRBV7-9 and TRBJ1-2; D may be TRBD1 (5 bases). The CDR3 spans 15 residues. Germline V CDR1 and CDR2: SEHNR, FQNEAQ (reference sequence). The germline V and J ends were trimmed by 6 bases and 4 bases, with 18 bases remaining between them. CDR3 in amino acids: CASRGSWGTAYGYTF. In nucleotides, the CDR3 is TGTGCCAGCAGGGGCAGTTGGGGGACTGCCTATGGCTACACCTTC. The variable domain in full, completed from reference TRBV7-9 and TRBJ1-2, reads DTGVSQNPRHKITKRGQNVTFRCDPISEHNRLYWYRQTLGQGPEFLTYFQNEAQLEKSRLLSDRFSAERPKGSFSTLEIQRTEQGDSAMYLCASRGSWGTAYGYTFGSGTRLTVV.

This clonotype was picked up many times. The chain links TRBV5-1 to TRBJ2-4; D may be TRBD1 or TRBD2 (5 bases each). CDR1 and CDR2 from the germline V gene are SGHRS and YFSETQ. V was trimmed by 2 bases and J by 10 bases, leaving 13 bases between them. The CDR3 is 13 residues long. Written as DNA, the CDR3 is TGCGCCAGCAGCTTTGGGGGTGAGGAAATTCAGTACTTC. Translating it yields CASSFGGEEIQYF.

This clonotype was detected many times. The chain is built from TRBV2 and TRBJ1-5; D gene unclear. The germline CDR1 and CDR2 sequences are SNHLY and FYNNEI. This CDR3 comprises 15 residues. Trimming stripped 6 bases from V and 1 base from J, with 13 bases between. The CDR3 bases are TGTGCCAGCAGCGCAGACCCCTACAGCAATCAGCCCCAGCATTTT. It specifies CASSADPYSNQPQHF.

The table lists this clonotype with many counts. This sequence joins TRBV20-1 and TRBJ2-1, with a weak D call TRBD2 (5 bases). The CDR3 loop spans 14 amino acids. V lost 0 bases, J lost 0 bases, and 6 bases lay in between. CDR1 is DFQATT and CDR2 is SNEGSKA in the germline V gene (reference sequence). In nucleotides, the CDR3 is TGCAGTGCTAGAGATGGGAGCTCCTACAATGAGCAGTTCTTC. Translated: CSARDGSSYNEQFF.

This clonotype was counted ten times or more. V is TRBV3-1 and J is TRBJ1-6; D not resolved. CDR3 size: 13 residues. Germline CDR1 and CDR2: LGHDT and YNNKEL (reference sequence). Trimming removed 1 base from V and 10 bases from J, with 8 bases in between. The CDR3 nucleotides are TGTGCCAGCAGCCAAGTACTTGGCTCACCCCTCCACTTT. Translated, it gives CASSQVLGSPLHF.

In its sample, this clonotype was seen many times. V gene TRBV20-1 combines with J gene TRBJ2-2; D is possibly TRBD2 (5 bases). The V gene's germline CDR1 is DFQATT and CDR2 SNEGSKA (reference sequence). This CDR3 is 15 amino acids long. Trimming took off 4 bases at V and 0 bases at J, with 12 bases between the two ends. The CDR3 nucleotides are TGCAGTGCTAAGCTGAGCGGACCGAACACCGGGGAGCTGTTTTTT. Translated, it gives CSAKLSGPNTGELFF.

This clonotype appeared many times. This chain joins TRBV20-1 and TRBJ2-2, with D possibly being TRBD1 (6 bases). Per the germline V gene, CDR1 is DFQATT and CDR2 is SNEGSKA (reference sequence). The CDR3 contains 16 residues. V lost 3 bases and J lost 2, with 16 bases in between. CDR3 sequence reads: CSASGADSHNTGELFF. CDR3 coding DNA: TGCAGTGCTAGTGGGGCGGACAGCCATAACACCGGGGAGCTGTTTTTT.

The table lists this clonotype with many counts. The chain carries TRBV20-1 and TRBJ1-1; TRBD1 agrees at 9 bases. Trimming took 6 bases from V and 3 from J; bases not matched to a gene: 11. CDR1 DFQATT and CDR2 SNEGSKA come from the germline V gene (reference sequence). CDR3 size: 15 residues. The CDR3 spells CSAPRGDRAYTEAFF. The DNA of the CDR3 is TGCAGTGCCCCCCGCGGGGACAGGGCGTACACTGAAGCTTTCTTT.

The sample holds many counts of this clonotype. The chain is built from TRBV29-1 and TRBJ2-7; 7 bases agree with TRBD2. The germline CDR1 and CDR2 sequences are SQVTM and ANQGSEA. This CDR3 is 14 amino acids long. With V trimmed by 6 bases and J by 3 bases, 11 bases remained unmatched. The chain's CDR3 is CSVLSGGLIYEQYF. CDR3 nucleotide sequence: TGCAGCGTCCTCTCCGGGGGGTTAATCTACGAGCAGTACTTC.